One sample yielded the 23 T cell receptor beta chains listed below, sequenced in a study of cytomegalovirus exposure and HLA in healthy donors. PCR was performed using 60 Vbeta and 13 Jbeta primers. Some clones are missing from TCRdb's copy, which holds only in-frame ones; the method was immunoSEQ multiplex PCR. The table shows roughly 250,000 clones, with 75% to 85% occurring only once. Specimen: PBMCs. All receptors come from a girl between 2 and 10 years old in good health and CMV-seronegative.

The CDR3 DNA reads TGTGCCAGTAAGGATGGGACTGGCTCCTATAATTCACCCCTCCACTTT. Its translation: CASKDGTGSYNSPLHF. The V gene is TRBV19, the J gene TRBJ1-6, with D possibly TRBD1 on 5 matching bases. The CDR3 runs to 16 residues. Germline CDR1 LNHDA, CDR2 SQIVND (reference sequence). Deletions cut 7 bases from V and 0 bases from J, with 13 bases between.

V is TRBV2 and J is TRBJ2-1, with 7 bases lining up with TRBD1. CDR1 is SNHLY, CDR2 FYNNEI, per germline. V was clipped by 8 bases and J by 9 bases; unmatched bases: 19. The CDR3 runs to 16 residues. CDR3 coding DNA: TGTGCCAGCGGAAGAGGGGCAGACAGGGCGAGGGGTGAGCAGTTCTTC. Its translation is CASGRGADRARGEQFF.

CDR3 in amino acids: CASSSPTSGVSYEQYF. The CDR3 DNA reads TGTGCCAGCAGCAGCCCGACTAGCGGGGTTTCCTACGAGCAGTACTTC. The V call is TRBV28, the J call TRBJ2-7, with TRBD2 identical over 11 bases. The CDR3 has 16 amino acids. The V gene's germline CDR1 is MDHEN and CDR2 SYDVKM. The junction had 8 bases not matched to a gene; V was cut back by 6 bases and J by 1 base.

This clone appeared a few times. V usage is TRBV7-9 and J usage is TRBJ2-7, with D maybe TRBD1 (6 bases). The CDR3 consists of 15 residues. The germline V gene encodes CDR1 SEHNR and CDR2 FQNEAQ (reference sequence). Trimming shortened V by 2 bases and J by 2 bases, and 13 bases separated the two germline ends. In DNA form, the CDR3 reads TGTGCCAGCAGCTTATTACAGGGCTTCGCCTACGAGCAGTACTTC. This translates into CASSLLQGFAYEQYF.

This rearrangement joins TRBV30 to TRBJ1-2; 9 bases line up with TRBD1. This CDR3 spans 12 amino acids. Germline loops: CDR1 GTSNPN, CDR2 SVGIG (reference sequence). V was pared by 7 bases and J by 10 bases, with 10 bases of the junction left unmatched. The CDR3 protein is CALGDREEDYTF. CDR3 DNA sequence: TGTGCCTTGGGGGACAGGGAGGAGGACTACACCTTC.

This clone was seen only a few times. This sequence joins TRBV10-3 and TRBJ2-5, with D perhaps TRBD1 (5 bases). Trimming removed 7 bases at V and 1 base at J, with 7 bases between. The CDR3 runs to 12 residues. From germline, CDR1 is ENHRY and CDR2 SYGVKD. The CDR3 loop is CAIKGVQETQYF. The CDR3 DNA follows: TGTGCCATCAAAGGGGTCCAAGAGACCCAGTACTTC.

This chain connects TRBV28 to TRBJ1-5; the D gene is possibly TRBD1 (5 bases). V was trimmed by 3 bases and J by 5 bases, leaving 11 bases between them. Per germline, CDR1 MDHEN and CDR2 SYDVKM. This CDR3 spans 14 amino acids. As DNA, the CDR3 is TGTGCCAGCAGTTTCGGGCAGGGTCATCAGCCCCAGCATTTT. Residues: CASSFGQGHQPQHF. The full variable domain, its missing parts supplied by reference TRBV28 and TRBJ1-5, is DVKVTQSSRYLVKRTGEKVFLECVQDMDHENMFWYRQDPGLGLRLIYFSYDVKMKEKGDIPEGYSVSREKKERFSLILESASTNQTSMYLCASSFGQGHQPQHFGDGTRLSIL.

This chain uses TRBV15 with TRBJ2-5, with 9 nucleotides matching TRBD1. Germline lookup yields CDR1 LNHNV and CDR2 YYDKDF (reference sequence). CDR3 length: 14 amino acids. V dropped 6 bases and J dropped 3; count of bases not matched to a gene: 5. The DNA for the CDR3 is TGTGCCACCAGAAGGGACAGGGATAAAGAGACCCAGTACTTC. This encodes CATRRDRDKETQYF.

The chain employs TRBV30 and TRBJ1-5; 7 nucleotides align to TRBD1. Per germline, CDR1 GTSNPN and CDR2 SVGIG (reference sequence). The V gene end was trimmed by 1 base and the J gene end by 5 bases; junction bases not matched to a gene: 2. The CDR3 loop spans 13 amino acids. CDR3: CAWSGQGDQPQHF. The CDR3 DNA reads as TGTGCCTGGAGTGGACAGGGTGATCAGCCCCAGCATTTT.

The rearrangement uses TRBV19 and TRBJ1-3; D unresolved. Trimming pared 3 bases from V and 2 bases from J, leaving 14 bases between. Germline V gene data show CDR1 as LNHDA and CDR2 as SQIVND (reference sequence). This CDR3 has 16 amino acids. CDR3 region: CASSIGRSGTGNTIYF. The CDR3 coding sequence is TGTGCCAGTAGTATCGGAAGATCCGGGACTGGAAACACCATATATTTT.

The chain carries TRBV5-1 and TRBJ1-1; 8 bases are a match to TRBD1. The CDR3 is made up of 15 amino acids. The trim removed 4 bases at V and 1 base at J, leaving 6 bases unmatched. Per germline, CDR1 SGHRS and CDR2 YFSETQ. Written as DNA, the CDR3 is TGCGCCAGCAGCAGCACCGGGACAGGGAACACTGAAGCTTTCTTT. The encoded protein is CASSSTGTGNTEAFF.

This clone was found a few times. V usage is TRBV7-9 and J usage is TRBJ1-1, with TRBD1 matching over 7 bases. The V and J ends lost 5 bases and 5 bases, in that order; junction bases with no gene match: 11. CDR1 SEHNR and CDR2 FQNEAQ come from the germline V gene (reference sequence). The CDR3 consists of 15 residues. The CDR3 loop is CASSPRNRGQTEAFF. CDR3 nucleotides: TGTGCCAGCAGCCCTCGGAACAGGGGACAGACTGAAGCTTTCTTT.

The gene calls are TRBV25-1 and TRBJ2-7; 9 nucleotides align to TRBD1. Germline loops: CDR1 MGHDK, CDR2 SYGVNS. The CDR3 is 15 amino acids. V was pared by 4 bases and J by 2 bases, with 6 bases of the junction left unmatched. CDR3 amino acids: CASSARDRVPYEQYF. DNA of the CDR3: TGTGCCAGCAGTGCGAGGGACAGGGTTCCCTACGAGCAGTACTTC.

The chain uses TRBV7-8 and TRBJ1-4; possibly TRBD1 for D (6 bases). V was pared by 4 bases and J by 8 bases, with 17 bases between. The CDR3 runs to 15 residues. Germline lookup yields CDR1 SGHVS and CDR2 FQNEAQ. The CDR3 region is CASSSDPTGSEKLFF. The CDR3 DNA follows: TGTGCCAGCAGCTCAGACCCGACAGGCTCCGAAAAACTGTTTTTT.

This clone was seen a single time. The chain recombines TRBV4-2 with TRBJ2-3, with 9 bases aligning to TRBD2. CDR3 size: 19 residues. The junction had 11 bases not matched to a gene; V was cut back by 0 bases and J by 1 base. CDR1 is LGHNA, CDR2 YNFKEQ, per germline. This CDR3 reads CASSQEFWREGRGTDTQYF. The CDR3 DNA reads TGTGCCAGCAGCCAAGAGTTCTGGCGGGAGGGCCGGGGCACAGATACGCAGTATTTT.

V is TRBV7-9 and J is TRBJ2-1; D uncertain. Trimming took 6 bases from V and 8 from J, leaving 20 bases between them. The V gene's germline CDR1 is SEHNR and CDR2 FQNEAQ (reference sequence). The CDR3 covers 15 residues. The DNA of the CDR3 is TGTGCCAGCAGGAATGATGACTTCAACTCACATGAGCAGTTCTTC. Protein: CASRNDDFNSHEQFF. Full variable domain (rest looked up from reference TRBV7-9 and TRBJ2-1): DTGVSQNPRHKITKRGQNVTFRCDPISEHNRLYWYRQTLGQGPEFLTYFQNEAQLEKSRLLSDRFSAERPKGSFSTLEIQRTEQGDSAMYLCASRNDDFNSHEQFFGPGTRLTVL.

This chain connects TRBV5-1 to TRBJ2-1; 7 bases match TRBD1. With V trimmed by 0 bases and J by 7 bases, 13 bases remained unmatched. The V gene's germline CDR1 is SGHRS and CDR2 YFSETQ. The length of the CDR3 is 17 residues. In DNA, the CDR3 is TGCGCCAGCAGCTTGGTCCCCAGGGACAGAGCAAAGAATGAGCAGTTCTTC. The encoded protein is CASSLVPRDRAKNEQFF.

The chain has TRBV19 and TRBJ2-2, with D possibly TRBD1 on 6 matching bases. Trimming pared 7 bases from V and 0 bases from J, leaving 9 bases between. The CDR3 sequence is 14 residues long. Germline CDR1 LNHDA, CDR2 SQIVND (reference sequence). In DNA form, the CDR3 reads TGTGCCAGTATCCGACAGGCGAACACCGGGGAGCTGTTTTTT. It translates to CASIRQANTGELFF.

This clone was picked up a small number of times. V and J are TRBV5-1 and TRBJ1-2, with 9 bases identical to TRBD1. The germline CDR1 and CDR2 sequences are SGHRS and YFSETQ. The CDR3 is 13 amino acids. V lost 0 bases, J lost 10 bases, and 4 bases stayed unmatched. CDR3 DNA: TGCGCCAGCAGCTTGGAGGGACAGGGTCTCTACACCTTC. Protein sequence: CASSLEGQGLYTF.

The genes are TRBV9 and TRBJ1-2; 8 bases fit TRBD1. The CDR3 extends over 15 amino acids. V was clipped by 0 bases and J by 8 bases; unmatched bases: 9. Germline CDR1 and CDR2: SGDLS and YYNGEE. The CDR3 nucleotides are TGTGCCAGCAGCGTAGAGGGGGTGCCAGGGGGCGGCTACACCTTC. This codes for CASSVEGVPGGGYTF. Together with reference TRBV9 and TRBJ1-2, the CDR3 gives the full variable domain: DSGVTQTPKHLITATGQRVTLRCSPRSGDLSVYWYQQSLDQGLQFLIQYYNGEERAKGNILERFSAQQFPDLHSELNLSSLELGDSALYFCASSVEGVPGGGYTFGSGTRLTVV.

The J gene is TRBJ2-3, the V gene TRBV11-2; no clear D. In germline, CDR1 is SGHAT, CDR2 FQNNGV. Deletions cut 5 bases from V and 2 bases from J, with 11 bases between. The CDR3 has 14 amino acids. The CDR3 DNA sequence: TGTGCCAGCAGCCGTGGTATGGCCACAGATACGCAGTATTTT. Protein product: CASSRGMATDTQYF.

The chain's CDR3 is CASSFSVSTEAFF. In DNA form, the CDR3 reads TGTGCCAGCAGTTTCAGTGTCAGCACTGAAGCTTTCTTT. V usage is TRBV28 and J usage is TRBJ1-1; D is ambiguous. This CDR3 contains 13 residues. The V and J ends lost 3 bases and 4 bases respectively, with 9 bases between them. Germline loops: CDR1 MDHEN, CDR2 SYDVKM.

This clone was found once. The chain employs TRBV11-2 and TRBJ1-3; possibly TRBD1 for D (6 bases). Per germline, CDR1 SGHAT and CDR2 FQNNGV. V was shortened by 7 bases and J by 0 bases, with 19 bases between the two germline ends. CDR3 length: 17 residues. The CDR3 sequence is CASTSRQGIHSGNTIYF. In nucleotides, the CDR3 is TGTGCCAGCACCTCAAGGCAGGGGATCCACTCTGGAAACACCATATATTTT.